The 9 T cell receptor beta chains below all came from one sample that was sequenced in a study of T cell repertoires in urothelial bladder cancer. Only in-frame clones appear in the TCRdb table, and some are missing; sequencing was by immunoSEQ multiplex PCR. The sample includes roughly 6,000 clones, 70% to 75% of them seen just once. The source material was tumor-infiltrating cells from bladder cancer. All receptors derive from a human donor with urothelial carcinoma.

The table lists this clone with a count of one. The chain joins TRBV10-2 to TRBJ2-5, with TRBD1 as a possible D gene (6 bases). The closer fit of TRBJ2-7 to the DNA end suggests the J call may be wrong. CDR3 length equals 14 residues. Germline V CDR1 and CDR2: WSHSY, SAAADI. DNA for the CDR3: TGCGCCAGCATGCGGACAGTAAGCTCCTACGAGCAGTACTTC. Residues: CASMRTVSSYEQYF.

The chain employs TRBV2 and TRBJ1-5; no firm D call. The CDR3 extends over 14 amino acids. Germline loops: CDR1 SNHLY, CDR2 FYNNEI. Deletions cut 7 bases from V and 2 bases from J, with 12 bases between. Here the CDR3 DNA reads TGTGCCAGCAAAGGATCGGACGGCAATCAGCCCCAGCATTTT. It specifies CASKGSDGNQPQHF.

A word on this clone: This CDR3 is also generated by other DNA sequences in the sample. This chain links TRBV29-1 with TRBJ1-3; no definite D call. The V end lost 6 bases, the J end lost 4 bases, and 13 bases lay between the germline ends. Per germline, CDR1 SQVTM and CDR2 ANQGSEA. The CDR3 runs to 13 residues. The CDR3 region has the DNA TGCAGCGTCGTATTCCCGAGGGGAAACACCATATATTTT. It encodes CSVVFPRGNTIYF. Supplemented by reference TRBV29-1 and TRBJ1-3, the full variable domain reads SAVISQKPSRDICQRGTSLTIQCQVDSQVTMMFWYRQQPGQSLTLIATANQGSEATYESGFVIDKFPISRPNLTFSTLTVSNMSPEDSSIYLCSVVFPRGNTIYFGEGSWLTVV.

This clone was observed a few times. This chain joins TRBV2 and TRBJ2-7; D is ambiguous. The V and J ends lost 4 bases and 2 bases respectively, with 6 bases between them. This CDR3 comprises 12 residues. CDR1 is SNHLY, CDR2 FYNNEI, per germline. As DNA, the CDR3 is TGTGCCAGCAGTGGATTACCCTACGAGCAGTACTTC. As protein: CASSGLPYEQYF.

V and J are TRBV5-5 and TRBJ2-7, with TRBD1 identical over 7 bases. The ends lost 0 bases at V and 2 bases at J; junction bases unmatched: 5. The CDR3 covers 15 residues. CDR1 SGHKS and CDR2 YYEKEE come from the germline V gene (reference sequence). The CDR3 region is CASSLGGTAAYEQYF. For the CDR3, the DNA is TGTGCCAGCAGCTTGGGGGGGACAGCTGCCTACGAGCAGTACTTC.

The rearrangement links TRBV28 to TRBJ2-1; possible D gene TRBD2, 5 bases. CDR1 is MDHEN, CDR2 SYDVKM, per germline. The CDR3 spans 16 residues. Trimming took 1 base from V and 4 from J, leaving 14 bases between them. CDR3 DNA sequence: TGTGCCAGCAGTTTATTAGGGTCCCGCGGGTACAATGAGCAGTTCTTC. Amino acids: CASSLLGSRGYNEQFF. The full variable domain, with the rest looked up from reference TRBV28 and TRBJ2-1, is DVKVTQSSRYLVKRTGEKVFLECVQDMDHENMFWYRQDPGLGLRLIYFSYDVKMKEKGDIPEGYSVSREKKERFSLILESASTNQTSMYLCASSLLGSRGYNEQFFGPGTRLTVL.

This chain uses TRBV9 with TRBJ2-2; unclear D gene. Deletions cut 0 bases from V and 4 bases from J, with 13 bases between. The CDR3 extends over 16 amino acids. Germline CDR1 reads SGDLS; CDR2 reads YYNGEE. The CDR3 spells CASSVEYSSGTGELFF. CDR3 nucleotide sequence: TGTGCCAGCAGCGTAGAGTACAGCTCTGGCACCGGGGAGCTGTTTTTT. The full variable domain, completed using reference TRBV9 and TRBJ2-2, is DSGVTQTPKHLITATGQRVTLRCSPRSGDLSVYWYQQSLDQGLQFLIQYYNGEERAKGNILERFSAQQFPDLHSELNLSSLELGDSALYFCASSVEYSSGTGELFFGEGSRLTVL.

V and J are TRBV7-2 and TRBJ1-3; no definite D call. The CDR3 is made up of 14 amino acids. The germline CDR1 and CDR2 sequences are SGHTA and FQGNSA. Trimming removed 2 bases from V and 2 bases from J, with 7 bases in between. CDR3 protein: CASSLRLPGNTIYF. The CDR3 bases are TGTGCCAGCAGCTTAAGACTTCCTGGAAACACCATATATTTT.

Within the sample, this clone is large. J is TRBJ2-2 and V is TRBV7-9; TRBD1 might be the D (6 bases). The CDR3 covers 13 residues. V was clipped by 2 bases and J by 9 bases, with 10 bases between them. Germline V CDR1 and CDR2: SEHNR, FQNEAQ (reference sequence). CDR3 DNA sequence: TGTGCCAGCAGCTTACAGGGGTCCAGGGAGCTGTTTTTT. Translated: CASSLQGSRELFF. Together with reference TRBV7-9 and TRBJ2-2, the CDR3 gives the full variable domain: DTGVSQNPRHKITKRGQNVTFRCDPISEHNRLYWYRQTLGQGPEFLTYFQNEAQLEKSRLLSDRFSAERPKGSFSTLEIQRTEQGDSAMYLCASSLQGSRELFFGEGSRLTVL.